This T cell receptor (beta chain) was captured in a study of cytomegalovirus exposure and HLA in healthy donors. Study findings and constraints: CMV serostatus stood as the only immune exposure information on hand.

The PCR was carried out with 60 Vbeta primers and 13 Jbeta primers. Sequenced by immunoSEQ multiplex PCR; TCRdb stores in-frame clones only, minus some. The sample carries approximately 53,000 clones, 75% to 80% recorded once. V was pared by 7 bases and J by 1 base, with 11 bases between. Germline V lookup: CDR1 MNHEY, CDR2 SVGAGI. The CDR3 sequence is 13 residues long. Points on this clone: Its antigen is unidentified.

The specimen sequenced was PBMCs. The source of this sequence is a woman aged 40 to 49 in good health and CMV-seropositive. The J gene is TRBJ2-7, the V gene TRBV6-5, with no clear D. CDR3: CASKRSSSYEQYF. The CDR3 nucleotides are TGTGCCAGCAAGCGTTCCAGTTCCTACGAGCAGTACTTC.